This T cell receptor beta chain was obtained from a study of technical replicates of blood from several donors. Germline trimming cut 4 bases from V and 7 bases from J; bases unmatched to any gene: 9. CDR1 and CDR2 from the germline V gene are MDHEN and SYDVKM. The CDR3 is made up of 16 amino acids. Clones were sequenced by immunoSEQ multiplex PCR, and TCRdb holds only the in-frame ones, with some missing. Altogether 70,000 to 95,000 clones are present, about 94% being singletons, with the ten largest covering 0.24%. Source material: T cells isolated from PBMCs. The receptor was isolated from a human donor in good health. The J gene is TRBJ2-2, the V gene TRBV28, with TRBD2 identical over 10 bases. This CDR3 is CASSSPSGRGHGELFF. CDR3 in DNA: TGTGCCAGCAGTTCCCCTAGCGGGAGAGGTCACGGGGAGCTGTTTTTT.